This T cell receptor beta chain appears in the sequencing data of a study of Graves' ophthalmopathy and Graves' hyperthyroidism. The CDR3 has 14 residues. The germline CDR1 and CDR2 sequences are MNHEY and SMNVEV (reference sequence). Losses at the gene ends were 6 bases for V and 3 bases for J; bases not matched to a gene: 6. From fresh peripheral blood, approximately 10 ml in volume, the PBMCs were obtained. The TCR beta CDR3 regions underwent amplification from RNA transcripts. RT-PCR was first run with HTBI primers, then multiplex PCR in a second round. TCRdb used MiXCR to reprocess the multiplex PCR reads, holding one entry per CDR3 protein. The data show 500,000 to 700,000 distinct CDR3 sequences, 20% to 25% seen once. Ten or more counts support this clonotype.

Sequenced material: peripheral blood. This receptor was obtained from a woman aged 18 to 35 with stable Graves' hyperthyroidism. Some clones in this sample may be carry-over from other donors' samples. The rearrangement links TRBV27 to TRBJ2-7, with 9 bases that match TRBD1. CDR3 residues: CASSHGDRVYEQYF. The CDR3 nucleotides read TGTGCCAGCAGCCATGGGGACAGGGTCTACGAGCAGTACTTC.